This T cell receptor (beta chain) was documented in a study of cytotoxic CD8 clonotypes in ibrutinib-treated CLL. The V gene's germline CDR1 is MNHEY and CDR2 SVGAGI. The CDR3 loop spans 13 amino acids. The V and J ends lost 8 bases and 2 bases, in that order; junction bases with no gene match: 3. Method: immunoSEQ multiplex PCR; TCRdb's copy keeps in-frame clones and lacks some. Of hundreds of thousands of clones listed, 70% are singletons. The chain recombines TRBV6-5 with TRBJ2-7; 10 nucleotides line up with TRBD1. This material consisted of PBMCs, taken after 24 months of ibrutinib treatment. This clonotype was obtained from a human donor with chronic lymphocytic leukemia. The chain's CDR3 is CASGDRGAYEQYF. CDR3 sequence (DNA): TGTGCCAGCGGGGACAGGGGAGCCTACGAGCAGTACTTC.